These 6 T cell receptor beta chains were all obtained from the same sample, sequenced in a study of cytomegalovirus exposure and HLA in healthy donors. A multiplex PCR was run with 60 Vbeta primers and 13 Jbeta primers. Generated by immunoSEQ multiplex PCR, the TCRdb table keeps only in-frame clones and is missing some. In the table there are 270,000 or so clones, 70% to 90% of which are singletons. Sequencing was performed on PBMCs. The receptor source for this set is a man aged 40-49 years in good health and CMV-seropositive.

The rearrangement links TRBV7-2 to TRBJ2-1, with D perhaps matching TRBD2 (6 bases). The CDR3 extends over 14 amino acids. V lost 7 bases and J 7 bases, leaving 17 bases between the germline ends. Germline V gives CDR1 SGHTA, CDR2 FQGNSA. This CDR3 is CASTSPGGPNEQFF. The DNA of the CDR3 is TGTGCCAGCACCAGCCCCGGAGGGCCAAATGAGCAGTTCTTC.

This clone appeared once. This chain joins TRBV19 and TRBJ1-5; 8 bases are a match to TRBD1. CDR1 is LNHDA, CDR2 SQIVND, per germline (reference sequence). The length of the CDR3 is 15 residues. Trimming at V came to 4 bases and at J to 7 bases, leaving 9 bases not matched to a gene. The DNA for the CDR3 is TGTGCCAGTAGTACGTCGGCAGGGGGCTTACAGCCCCAGCATTTT. Protein product: CASSTSAGGLQPQHF. The full variable domain, in which reference TRBV19 and TRBJ1-5 provide the parts outside the CDR3, is DGGITQSPKYLFRKEGQNVTLSCEQNLNHDAMYWYRQDPGQGLRLIYYSQIVNDFQKGDIAEGYSVSREKKESFPLTVTSAQKNPTAFYLCASSTSAGGLQPQHFGDGTRLSIL.

CDR3 amino acids: CASSMGNRGRDNEQFF. CDR3 DNA: TGTGCCAGTAGTATGGGGAACAGGGGGCGCGACAATGAGCAGTTCTTC. The chain joins TRBV19 to TRBJ2-1; 9 bases are shared with TRBD1. CDR1 is LNHDA and CDR2 is SQIVND in the germline V gene (reference sequence). With V trimmed by 3 bases and J by 5 bases, 8 bases remained unmatched. The CDR3 runs 16 residues.

The chain joins TRBV5-1 to TRBJ2-3; 10 bases match TRBD1. V was pared by 0 bases and J by 7 bases, with 11 bases of the junction left unmatched. Looked up from germline, CDR1 is SGHRS and CDR2 is YFSETQ. CDR3 length equals 17 residues. The CDR3 loop reads CASSLGQGALFFNTQYF. DNA of the CDR3: TGCGCCAGCAGCTTGGGACAGGGGGCCCTCTTTTTTAATACGCAGTATTTT.

The J gene is TRBJ2-2, the V gene TRBV27; possibly TRBD2 for D (6 bases). The CDR3 is made up of 14 amino acids. With 5 bases removed from V and 5 bases from J, the gap between germline ends came to 12 bases. Germline V gene lookup returns CDR1 MNHEY and CDR2 SMNVEV (reference sequence). The CDR3 loop reads CASSLRLETGELFF. The CDR3 bases are TGTGCCAGCAGTCTCCGACTAGAAACCGGGGAGCTGTTTTTT.

This clone was seen once. The genes are TRBV18 and TRBJ2-7, with a tentative D call TRBD1 (5 bases). CDR1 is KGHSH and CDR2 is LQKENI in the germline V gene. This CDR3 spans 14 amino acids. V lost 2 bases and J lost 1, with 9 bases in between. CDR3 in DNA: TGTGCCAGCTCACCAGGCGACAGTTCCTACGAGCAGTACTTC. This translates into CASSPGDSSYEQYF.